The 31 T cell receptor beta chains reported below all come from one sample, sequenced in a study of a mutant IDH1 vaccine in newly diagnosed glioma (dated by TCRdb to 2020 to 2023). Library prep was done by the immunoSEQ multiplex PCR assay. Entries here come from immuneACCESS through TCRdb and include only in-frame sequences with V and J called. Some clones fail to appear in such tables; in the studies checked, an unresolved V gene covers under half of the shortfall, and the cause of the remainder is unknown. Here the sample has tens of thousands of clones; approximately 82% occur a single time. The biggest ten clones account for around 19% of the sample. These receptors have no identified antigens. This specimen's time point label, per the study, means: week 47, end of study. A 20-mer mutant IDH1 peptide at 300 micrograms in Montanide made up each vaccine dose, which was injected subcutaneously together with topical imiquimod.

Sequencing used PBMCs, obtained from a glioma patient whose treatment included an IDH1 peptide vaccine. Receptors were obtained from a man younger than 35 with glioma. Some clones in this sample may be carry-over from other donors' samples.

The chain uses TRBV6-1 and TRBJ1-4; D not certain. The length of the CDR3 is 15 residues. The germline V and J ends were trimmed by 7 bases and 8 bases, with 20 bases remaining between them. Germline V lookup: CDR1 MNHNS, CDR2 SASEGT. In DNA form, the CDR3 reads TGTGCCAGCAAGGATCGACGGGCACCCAACGAAAAACTGTTTTTT. Its translation is CASKDRRAPNEKLFF.

A note on this clone: One end of the junction is discordant with germline, which a read error may explain. V and J are TRBV18 and TRBJ1-1; D gene uncertain. The CDR3 has 13 residues. The V gene's germline CDR1 is KGHSH and CDR2 LQKENI. This CDR3 reads CASSPPVFTEAFF. As DNA, the CDR3 is TGTGCCAGCTCACCACCGGTGTTTACTGAGGCTTTCTTT.

This clone has just a few counts. V usage is TRBV4-1 and J usage is TRBJ1-2; D gene uncertain. Germline V gene lookup returns CDR1 MGHRA and CDR2 YSYEKL. Deletions cut 0 bases from V and 5 bases from J, with 19 bases between. The CDR3 covers 17 residues. CDR3 bases: TGCGCCAGCAGCCAAGATTCCGGCTCCCGAGGGCCGTATGGCTACACCTTC. Amino acids: CASSQDSGSRGPYGYTF.

The J gene is TRBJ2-7, the V gene TRBV2; D unclear. Trimming took 8 bases from V and 1 from J, leaving 21 bases between them. This CDR3 has 16 residues. Germline CDR1 and CDR2: SNHLY and FYNNEI. Written as DNA, the CDR3 is TGTGCCAGCCGCAACTCGATCAGTAGGCTGTCCTACGAGCAGTACTTC. Protein: CASRNSISRLSYEQYF.

V and J are TRBV19 and TRBJ2-7; possibly TRBD2 for D (6 bases). V was shortened by 5 bases and J by 5 bases, with 10 bases between the two germline ends. The CDR3 consists of 12 residues. Germline V gene lookup returns CDR1 LNHDA and CDR2 SQIVND (reference sequence). CDR3 amino acids: CASSQGRHEQYF. DNA for the CDR3: TGTGCCAGTAGTCAAGGGAGGCACGAGCAGTACTTC.

This clone is a singleton in its sample. The chain is built from TRBV5-1 and TRBJ2-5, with 7 bases identical to TRBD2. CDR1 and CDR2 (germline): SGHRS, YFSETQ. The CDR3 is 17 amino acids. V lost 1 base and J lost 2; bases outside the gene matches: 11. The CDR3: CASSLWGRGRSQETQYF. CDR3 coding DNA: TGCGCCAGCAGCTTGTGGGGGAGGGGCCGGAGTCAAGAGACCCAGTACTTC. Full variable domain (missing parts from reference TRBV5-1 and TRBJ2-5): KAGVTQTPRYLIKTRGQQVTLSCSPISGHRSVSWYQQTPGQGLQFLFEYFSETQRNKGNFPGRFSGRQFSNSRSEMNVSTLELGDSALYLCASSLWGRGRSQETQYFGPGTRLLVL.

The gene calls are TRBV4-3 and TRBJ2-7; TRBD1 matches at 10 bases. The CDR3 loop spans 15 amino acids. Germline CDR1 LGHNA, CDR2 YSLEER. V shed 2 bases, J shed 2 bases, and the junction held 3 bases outside the gene matches. The CDR3 spells CASSQRGTGAYEQYF. CDR3 bases: TGCGCCAGCAGCCAAAGGGGGACAGGGGCCTACGAGCAGTACTTC.

This sequence joins TRBV6-5 and TRBJ1-2; unclear D gene. Deletions cut 0 bases from V and 4 bases from J, with 9 bases between. CDR1 and CDR2 (germline): MNHEY, SVGAGI. The CDR3 runs 14 residues. Written as DNA, the CDR3 is TGTGCCAGCAGTTACTCGAGCGGGGTCTATGGCTACACCTTC. The encoded protein is CASSYSSGVYGYTF.

CDR3 nucleotide sequence: TGTGCCAGCAGCCCTACAGGGGCGAGGGACACTGAAGCTTTCTTT. This sequence encodes CASSPTGARDTEAFF. The chain carries TRBV9 and TRBJ1-1; the match to TRBD1 covers 7 bases. The CDR3 has 15 residues. V gave up 4 bases and J gave up 3 bases; unmatched junction bases: 9. Germline loops: CDR1 SGDLS, CDR2 YYNGEE.

The V call is TRBV6-6, the J call TRBJ2-7; D is unclear. CDR1 and CDR2 (germline): MNHNY, SVGAGI (reference sequence). Trimming pared 6 bases from V and 4 bases from J, leaving 10 bases between. The CDR3 sequence is 12 residues long. For the CDR3, the DNA is TGTGCCAGCAGCTCGCCTATGTACGAGCAGTACTTC. This translates into CASSSPMYEQYF.

The rearrangement uses TRBV6-5 and TRBJ1-1; no clear D. V lost 2 bases and J 4 bases, leaving 11 bases between the germline ends. This CDR3 is built from 14 residues. Germline CDR1 MNHEY, CDR2 SVGAGI. This CDR3 is CASSYGQRGTEAFF. The CDR3 DNA reads as TGTGCCAGCAGTTACGGGCAGAGAGGCACTGAAGCTTTCTTT.

The genes are TRBV7-2 and TRBJ2-5; no reliable D call. Between the trimmed V and J ends, which lost 5 bases and 3 bases, there was a span of 10 bases. From germline, CDR1 is SGHTA and CDR2 FQGNSA. This CDR3 has 13 amino acids. The CDR3 here is CASSPWTEETQYF. In DNA, the CDR3 is TGTGCCAGCAGCCCCTGGACGGAAGAGACCCAGTACTTC.

The rearrangement joins TRBV10-3 to TRBJ1-3; the match to TRBD1 covers 7 bases. Losses at the gene ends were 9 bases for V and 0 bases for J; bases not matched to a gene: 14. This CDR3 region has 17 residues. Per the germline V gene, CDR1 is ENHRY and CDR2 is SYGVKD. In DNA form, the CDR3 reads TGTGCCATTCGCGGGGGGCAGGGACAGAGCTCTGGAAACACCATATATTTT. This sequence encodes CAIRGGQGQSSGNTIYF.

The chain uses TRBV9 and TRBJ1-4, with 7 bases aligning to TRBD1. From germline, CDR1 is SGDLS and CDR2 YYNGEE. CDR3 length equals 15 residues. V lost 4 bases, J lost 4 bases, and 7 bases stayed unmatched. This CDR3 is CASSPWTGYNEKLFF. DNA of the CDR3: TGTGCCAGCAGCCCGTGGACAGGATATAATGAAAAACTGTTTTTT.

Comment on this clone: This sample includes further DNA sequences coding for the same CDR3. The chain recombines TRBV4-1 with TRBJ1-2; D remains ambiguous. The CDR3 consists of 13 residues. Germline V gene sequence: CDR1 MGHRA, CDR2 YSYEKL. The germline V and J ends were trimmed by 0 bases and 5 bases, with 7 bases remaining between them. The CDR3 loop is CASSQDRAYGYTF. CDR3 nucleotides: TGCGCCAGCAGCCAAGACCGGGCGTATGGCTACACCTTC.

The CDR3 DNA sequence: TGTGCCAGCAGCTTAAGGGAGGGGGCAAAAGAAAAACTGTTTTTT. It translates to CASSLREGAKEKLFF. This rearrangement joins TRBV9 to TRBJ1-4; 7 bases map to TRBD1. The CDR3 contains 15 residues. CDR1 SGDLS and CDR2 YYNGEE come from the germline V gene. V dropped 4 bases and J dropped 8; count of bases not matched to a gene: 11.

This clone appeared once. This sequence joins TRBV25-1 and TRBJ1-1, with 9 nucleotides matching TRBD1. CDR1 is MGHDK and CDR2 is SYGVNS in the germline V gene. V lost 3 bases to trimming and J lost 1 base; unmatched junction nucleotides: 6. The CDR3 is made up of 16 amino acids. CDR3 nucleotide sequence: TGTGCCAGCAGTGACTTCCCGGGACAGGGGAACACTGAAGCTTTCTTT. The encoded protein is CASSDFPGQGNTEAFF.

The chain carries TRBV5-1 and TRBJ1-1, with TRBD1 identical over 9 bases. The CDR3 loop spans 15 amino acids. Germline CDR1 is SGHRS and CDR2 is YFSETQ. The J segment lost 4 bases and the V segment lost 3 bases, leaving 7 bases of the junction unmatched. CDR3: CASSWGQGGGTEAFF. The CDR3 DNA sequence: TGCGCCAGCAGCTGGGGACAGGGCGGCGGCACTGAAGCTTTCTTT.

DNA for the CDR3: TGTGCCAGCAGTGAAGCCGGGACGGGAAATCAGCCCCAGCATTTT. This gives the protein CASSEAGTGNQPQHF. The chain combines TRBV2 with TRBJ1-5; a possible D gene is TRBD1 (5 bases). V was shortened by 0 bases and J by 4 bases, with 10 bases between the two germline ends. There are 15 residues in the CDR3. CDR1 and CDR2 from the germline V gene are SNHLY and FYNNEI.

This clone has only a few counts. This sequence joins TRBV7-2 and TRBJ1-4, with a possible D match to TRBD1 (6 bases). This CDR3 has 14 residues. CDR1 and CDR2 (germline): SGHTA, FQGNSA. Trimming removed 6 bases from V and 6 bases from J, with 14 bases in between. This CDR3 reads CASRYRVSDEKLFF. The CDR3 DNA follows: TGTGCCAGCAGATACAGGGTATCTGATGAAAAACTGTTTTTT.

CDR3 sequence reads: CASSLQAMNTEAFF. CDR3 nucleotides: TGTGCCAGCAGCTTACAGGCAATGAACACTGAAGCTTTCTTT. The chain links TRBV7-2 to TRBJ1-1; the D is unclear. Germline CDR1 is SGHTA and CDR2 is FQGNSA. The CDR3 is made up of 14 amino acids. With 2 bases removed from V and 0 bases from J, the gap between germline ends came to 7 bases.

The CDR3 nucleotides are TGTGCCAGCAGACCTACAGGGAGTAGCACAGATACGCAGTATTTT. It specifies CASRPTGSSTDTQYF. This chain joins TRBV2 and TRBJ2-3; possibly TRBD1 for D (6 bases). CDR1 and CDR2 (germline): SNHLY, FYNNEI. The CDR3 runs to 15 residues. V lost 6 bases, J lost 0 bases, and 13 bases lay in between.

V and J are TRBV29-1 and TRBJ1-5; D unresolved. V lost 6 bases and J lost 5, with 14 bases in between. This CDR3 has 13 amino acids. Germline-derived CDR1 and CDR2 are SQVTM and ANQGSEA. The chain's CDR3 is CSVHDGLDQPQHF. CDR3 nucleotides: TGCAGCGTCCATGATGGACTAGATCAGCCCCAGCATTTT.

V is TRBV4-3 and J is TRBJ1-1; the D gene is possibly TRBD1 (6 bases). Trimming removed 3 bases from V and 0 bases from J, with 8 bases in between. The CDR3 extends over 14 amino acids. The germline gives CDR1 LGHNA, CDR2 YSLEER. The CDR3 here is CASSQDSLNTEAFF. CDR3 bases: TGCGCCAGCAGCCAGGACAGCTTGAACACTGAAGCTTTCTTT.

CDR3 sequence (DNA): TGCGCCAGCAGCGGGGGAGGACAGGGGGCTAGAGAGACCCAGTACTTC. This translates into CASSGGGQGARETQYF. The chain combines TRBV5-1 with TRBJ2-5; 11 positions agree with TRBD1. CDR1 SGHRS and CDR2 YFSETQ come from the germline V gene. The CDR3 loop spans 16 amino acids. Trimming took 4 bases from V and 4 from J; bases not matched to a gene: 9.

The chain employs TRBV18 and TRBJ1-1; no reliable D call. The germline V gene encodes CDR1 KGHSH and CDR2 LQKENI. Trimming removed 5 bases at V and 0 bases at J, with 13 bases between. The CDR3 covers 15 residues. The CDR3 DNA is TGTGCCAGCTCATCCCTGCCAGGCGTGAACACTGAAGCTTTCTTT. This translates into CASSSLPGVNTEAFF.

The chain employs TRBV4-1 and TRBJ2-1; D unclear. CDR1 and CDR2 (germline): MGHRA, YSYEKL. The CDR3 has 15 amino acids. Deletions cut 6 bases from V and 2 bases from J, with 14 bases between. In DNA, the CDR3 is TGCGCCAGCAGTGCCGAACCGCGCGCCTACAATGAGCAGTTCTTC. Translating it yields CASSAEPRAYNEQFF.

The rearrangement joins TRBV5-4 to TRBJ2-2; D unresolved. CDR1 and CDR2 (germline): SGHNT, YYREEE (reference sequence). With 4 bases removed from V and 2 bases from J, the gap between germline ends came to 9 bases. The CDR3 contains 14 residues. The CDR3 loop is CASSRADNTGELFF. The CDR3 DNA follows: TGTGCCAGCAGCCGGGCCGATAACACCGGGGAGCTGTTTTTT.

This rearrangement joins TRBV7-2 to TRBJ1-2; 9 nucleotides agree with TRBD1. With V trimmed by 5 bases and J by 7 bases, 17 bases remained unmatched. CDR3 length: 17 amino acids. Per germline, CDR1 SGHTA and CDR2 FQGNSA. Here the CDR3 reads CASSPSPLNRGRLGYTF. CDR3 in DNA: TGTGCCAGCAGCCCTTCGCCCTTAAACAGGGGGCGCCTTGGCTACACCTTC.

V is TRBV7-9 and J is TRBJ1-2; no clear D gene. Germline V CDR1 and CDR2: SEHNR, FQNEAQ (reference sequence). The V gene lost 5 bases and the J gene lost 3 bases, with 13 bases spanning the gap. The CDR3 consists of 14 residues. CDR3 region: CASSIPTTHYGYTF. CDR3 bases: TGTGCCAGCAGCATCCCCACAACTCACTATGGCTACACCTTC.

The chain recombines TRBV19 with TRBJ2-7, with D possibly matching TRBD1 (6 bases). The CDR3 sequence is 17 residues long. CDR1 LNHDA and CDR2 SQIVND come from the germline V gene (reference sequence). The V end was cut by 3 bases, the J end by 3 bases, with 21 bases between. The CDR3 sequence: CASSIATGGYLYYEQYF. DNA of the CDR3: TGTGCCAGTAGTATTGCAACTGGGGGCTATCTTTACTACGAGCAGTACTTC.